These T cell receptor beta chains were read from a single sample in a study of T cell repertoires in cytomegalovirus infection. Their specific antigens are unknown. Using its own MiXCR run on the reads, TCRdb lists one record per CDR3 protein. Here the sample spans 650,000 to 900,000 distinct CDR3 sequences, around a third being singletons. The source was cultured CD8+ T cells from PBMCs, collected from culture after CMV antigen stimulation. Source of these receptors: a human donor in good health (CMV status not recorded). Some clones in this sample may be carry-over from other donors' samples. Each CDR3 is given with its conserved first and last residue. A D gene is named only where the DNA matches it firmly. Only part of the rows carry a size: once, few, many, or a class if the clone is expanded.

clone_size	v_call	d_call	j_call	cdr3_nt	cdr3_aa
NA	TRBV6-8	NA	TRBJ2-5	TGTGCCAGCAGTTACTCTGTCCAAGAGACCCAGTACTTC	CASSYSVQETQYF
few	TRBV6-2/TRBV6-3	TRBD1	TRBJ2-2	TGTGCCAGCGAAACTTATGGGACAGCGAACACCGGGGAGCTGTTTTTT	CASETYGTANTGELFF
many	TRBV7-8	TRBD2	TRBJ2-1	TGTGCCAGCAGCCCCCGGACTAGCGGGGGAAACAATGAGCAGTTCTTC	CASSPRTSGGNNEQFF
many	TRBV7-6	NA	TRBJ1-6	TGTGCCAGCAGCTCCCTATCGGACCTAAAAGGCGGTTCACCCCTCCACTTT	CASSSLSDLKGGSPLHF
NA	TRBV27	NA	TRBJ1-4	TGTGCCAGCAGTTTAGCGGGGGGAACGGGTGAAAAACTGTTTTTT	CASSLAGGTGEKLFF
many	TRBV7-2	NA	TRBJ2-5	TGTGCCAGCAGCTTAGTTCAGGTGAACCAAGAGACCCAGTACTTC	CASSLVQVNQETQYF
few	TRBV5-6	TRBD1	TRBJ1-1	TGTGCCAGCAGCTTGGGGGGGTACAGGGGTTTGAACACTGAAGCTTTCTTT	CASSLGGYRGLNTEAFF
NA	TRBV6-5	NA	TRBJ1-2	TGTGCCAGCAGTTACTCTTGGCAGCTATATGGCTACACCTTC	CASSYSWQLYGYTF
NA	TRBV7-3	NA	TRBJ2-5	TGTGCCAGCAGCTTCCGTGTGGTAGGAGGAGTAGGAGAGACCCAGTACTTC	CASSFRVVGGVGETQYF
once	TRBV29-1	NA	TRBJ1-1	TGCTGCGTTGTCAAGCGCAACACTGAAGCTTTCTTT	CCVVKRNTEAFF
few	TRBV10-3	NA	TRBJ1-1	TGTGCCATCAGAAGACGGTTGAACACTGAAGCTTTCTTT	CAIRRRLNTEAFF
few	TRBV28	TRBD1	TRBJ1-6	TGTGCCAGCCGGGACAGGGGGCTGTTGAGCTCCTATAATTCACCCCTCCACTTT	CASRDRGLLSSYNSPLHF
many	TRBV12-3/TRBV12-4	TRBD1	TRBJ2-1	TGTGCCAGCAGGGCCGGGACAGGGGAGAGCAATGAGCAGTTCTTC	CASRAGTGESNEQFF
few	TRBV7-9	NA	TRBJ1-5	TGTGCCAGCAGCTTGGGGCCCTGGCAGCCCCAGCATTTT	CASSLGPWQPQHF
few	TRBV27	NA	TRBJ1-1	TGTGCCAGCAGGCTAACAGGAGTTAACACTGAAGCTTTCTTT	CASRLTGVNTEAFF
NA	TRBV25-1	TRBD1	TRBJ2-1	TGTGCCAGCAGTGATGGCCAGGGGGCGGGCAATGAGCAGTTCTTC	CASSDGQGAGNEQFF
NA	TRBV13	TRBD2	TRBJ2-3	TGTGCCAGCAGCTTCCTAGCGGGGGGGCCGGGCGCAGATACGCAGTATTTT	CASSFLAGGPGADTQYF
few	TRBV7-8	NA	TRBJ2-7	TGTGCCAGCAGCAAGCCCCGGACAGATATTTCCTACGAGCAGTACTTC	CASSKPRTDISYEQYF
NA	TRBV27	TRBD2	TRBJ2-1	TGTGCCAGCAGTCCCTATCAGCGGGGGGGCGACAATGAGCAGTTCTTC	CASSPYQRGGDNEQFF
few	TRBV4-1	TRBD2	TRBJ2-3	TGCGCCAGCAGCCAAGGGAGGGGCGGGGGGGCAGATACGCAGTATTTT	CASSQGRGGGADTQYF